The entry that follows covers one T cell receptor (beta chain) sequence. Its target is not known. This sample is drawn from a study of T cells expressing NK-cell markers. CDR3 length: 15 residues. Germline CDR1 SGHTA, CDR2 FQGNSA. TCRdb re-called the 5' RACE reads; one entry per CDR3 protein, DNA not given. This table lists a few hundred thousand distinct CDR3 sequences. Broader study findings: There were a handful of donors in whom these clonotypes also led the CD3+CD56-NKG2C+ fraction.

Source material: blood T cells: a sorted CD56 or NKG2C T cell subset, CD4+ or CD8+ T cells, or bulk PBMC T cells (not recorded which). The chain couples TRBV7-2 to TRBJ2-1; TCRdb outputs TRBD1, but without DNA this stays unchecked. The receptor's source is a man aged 18 to 35 in good health. CDR3 sequence: CASSRYGTGLVEQFF.